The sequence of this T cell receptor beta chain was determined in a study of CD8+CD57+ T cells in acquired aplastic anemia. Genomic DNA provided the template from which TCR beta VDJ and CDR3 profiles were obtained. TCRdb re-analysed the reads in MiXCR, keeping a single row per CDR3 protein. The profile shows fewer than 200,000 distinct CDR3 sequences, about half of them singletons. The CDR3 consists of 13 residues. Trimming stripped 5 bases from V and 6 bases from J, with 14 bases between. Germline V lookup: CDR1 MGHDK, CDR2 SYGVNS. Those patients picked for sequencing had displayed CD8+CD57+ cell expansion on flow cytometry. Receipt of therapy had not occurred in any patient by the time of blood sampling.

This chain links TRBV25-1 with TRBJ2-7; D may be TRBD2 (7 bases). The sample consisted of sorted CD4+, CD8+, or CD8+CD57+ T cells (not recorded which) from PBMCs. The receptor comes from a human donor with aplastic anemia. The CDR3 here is CASSLEGGREQYF. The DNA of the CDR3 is TGTGCCAGCAGTTTGGAGGGGGGGCGCGAGCAGTACTTC.